What follows are 23 T cell receptor beta chains derived from one specimen sequenced in a study of blood T cell repertoires in COVID-19. Some clones are missing from TCRdb's copy, which holds only in-frame ones; the method was immunoSEQ multiplex PCR. The sample carries about 190,000 clones, around nine tenths recorded once. Sequenced input: peripheral blood. The receptors stem from a man between 60 and 70 years old with active or convalescent COVID-19.

The rearrangement uses TRBV5-1 and TRBJ2-7, with TRBD2 as a possible D gene (6 bases). V lost 4 bases and J 5 bases, leaving 19 bases between the germline ends. Germline CDR1 SGHRS, CDR2 YFSETQ. The CDR3 covers 15 residues. The CDR3 loop is CASSTSSGTQNEQYF. DNA for the CDR3: TGCGCCAGCAGCACGTCCTCCGGGACTCAAAACGAGCAGTACTTC.

This rearrangement joins TRBV4-1 to TRBJ1-6; D is unclear. This CDR3 region has 14 residues. CDR1 and CDR2 from the germline V gene are MGHRA and YSYEKL. The V gene lost 1 base and the J gene lost 8 bases, with 9 bases spanning the gap. The CDR3 loop is CASSQGMGDSPLHF. The CDR3 nucleotides read TGCGCCAGCAGCCAAGGGATGGGCGATTCACCCCTCCACTTT.

The chain uses TRBV6-1 and TRBJ2-3; D perhaps matches TRBD2 (5 bases). Germline V gene data show CDR1 as MNHNS and CDR2 as SASEGT. This CDR3 spans 13 amino acids. Trimming removed 3 bases from V and 8 bases from J, with 12 bases in between. The CDR3 DNA reads as TGTGCCAGCAGTGATGTCGGGGATGGTACGCAGTATTTT. Protein product: CASSDVGDGTQYF.

The V call is TRBV7-3, the J call TRBJ1-2, with D hard to call. V lost 2 bases, J lost 0 bases, and 7 bases lay in between. Looked up from germline, CDR1 is SGHTA and CDR2 is FQGTGA. The CDR3 extends over 14 amino acids. This CDR3 is CASSLGPANYGYTF. For the CDR3, the DNA is TGTGCCAGCAGCTTAGGCCCAGCTAACTATGGCTACACCTTC.

The chain recombines TRBV3-1 (or the pseudogene TRBV3-2) with TRBJ2-1, with 9 positions matching TRBD1. This CDR3 spans 15 amino acids. CDR1 and CDR2 (germline): LGHDT, YNNKEL (reference sequence). V was pared by 4 bases and J by 9 bases, with 10 bases of the junction left unmatched. The CDR3 spells CASSLGQGIYSEQFF. The CDR3 nucleotides are TGTGCCAGCAGCCTCGGACAGGGGATATATAGTGAGCAGTTCTTC.

The rearrangement joins TRBV6-5 to TRBJ1-5; D ambiguous. CDR3 length: 12 residues. The germline V and J ends were trimmed by 6 bases and 5 bases, with 8 bases remaining between them. The germline CDR1 and CDR2 sequences are MNHEY and SVGAGI. The CDR3 DNA sequence: TGTGCCAGCAGCCAGGCCGATCAGCCCCAGCATTTT. Its protein is CASSQADQPQHF.

The chain is built from TRBV6-6 and TRBJ1-5; D is ambiguous. The germline gives CDR1 MNHNY, CDR2 SVGAGI (reference sequence). Trimming stripped 5 bases from V and 2 bases from J, with 10 bases between. The CDR3 consists of 14 residues. The CDR3 DNA follows: TGTGCCAGCAGTCCGCCGGGTGGCAATCAGCCCCAGCATTTT. It is translated as CASSPPGGNQPQHF.

The chain recombines TRBV5-4 with TRBJ2-3; 7 nucleotides agree with TRBD2. CDR3 length: 16 amino acids. Unmatched junction bases numbered 19, after V lost 5 bases and J lost 10 bases. Germline V gene data show CDR1 as SGHNT and CDR2 as YYREEE (reference sequence). This CDR3 is CASSLHGGGRPIAQYF. CDR3 nucleotide sequence: TGTGCCAGCAGTCTACATGGGGGGGGAAGACCCATCGCGCAGTATTTT. The full variable domain, rest sourced from reference TRBV5-4 and TRBJ2-3, is ETGVTQSPTHLIKTRGQQVTLRCSSQSGHNTVSWYQQALGQGPQFIFQYYREEENGRGNFPPRFSGLQFPNYSSELNVNALELDDSALYLCASSLHGGGRPIAQYFGPGTRLTVL.

This clone was observed a few times. The same CDR3 can be traced to other DNA sequences in this sample. The chain has TRBV5-1 and TRBJ1-2; D is undetermined. Trimming took off 0 bases at V and 4 bases at J, with 4 bases between the two ends. Germline V CDR1 and CDR2: SGHRS, YFSETQ. This CDR3 has 12 amino acids. CDR3 sequence reads: CASSLDSYGYTF. Written as DNA, the CDR3 is TGCGCCAGCAGCTTGGATAGCTATGGCTACACCTTC.

The chain employs TRBV29-1 and TRBJ2-5, with D possibly TRBD2 on 5 matching bases. Germline V CDR1 and CDR2: SQVTM, ANQGSEA. The CDR3 is 12 residues long. The ends were cut back, 3 bases at V and 7 bases at J, with 12 bases in the middle. The CDR3 here is CSVESPGGTQYF. CDR3 sequence (DNA): TGCAGCGTTGAGAGCCCCGGAGGGACCCAGTACTTC.

V is TRBV3-1 (or the pseudogene TRBV3-2) and J is TRBJ2-2, with 8 bases matching TRBD1. Germline CDR1 reads LGHDT; CDR2 reads YNNKEL (reference sequence). V gave up 0 bases and J gave up 7 bases; unmatched junction bases: 10. This CDR3 spans 17 amino acids. The CDR3 sequence is CASSQDRGRGPNGELFF. DNA of the CDR3: TGTGCCAGCAGCCAAGACCGGGGCAGGGGGCCGAACGGGGAGCTGTTTTTT.

The chain couples TRBV7-6 to TRBJ2-7; TRBD2 aligns across 11 bases. J was trimmed by 4 bases and V by 1 base; bases with no gene match: 3. CDR1 SGHVS and CDR2 FNYEAQ come from the germline V gene. CDR3 length: 15 residues. The CDR3 DNA sequence: TGTGCCAGCAGCTTAGTTAGCGGGGGGGCGTACGAGCAGTACTTC. Its translation: CASSLVSGGAYEQYF.

V is TRBV19 and J is TRBJ1-5; TRBD1 might be the D (5 bases). Trimming shortened V by 9 bases and J by 1 base, and 13 bases separated the two germline ends. The CDR3 spans 14 residues. Germline V gene sequence: CDR1 LNHDA, CDR2 SQIVND (reference sequence). CDR3 bases: TGTGCCAGCAGACGACAGAGCAGCAATCAGCCCCAGCATTTT. Protein sequence: CASRRQSSNQPQHF.

The chain recombines TRBV7-3 with TRBJ1-6; 11 nucleotides match TRBD1. V lost 5 bases to trimming and J lost 7 bases; unmatched junction nucleotides: 4. Germline-derived CDR1 and CDR2 are SGHTA and FQGTGA. This CDR3 has 15 amino acids. This CDR3 reads CASSRTGGVNSPLHF. Here the CDR3 DNA reads TGTGCCAGCAGCCGGACAGGGGGCGTGAATTCACCCCTCCACTTT. Supplemented by reference TRBV7-3 and TRBJ1-6, the full variable domain reads GAGVSQTPSNKVTEKGKYVELRCDPISGHTALYWYRQSLGQGPEFLIYFQGTGAADDSGLPNDRFFAVRPEGSVSTLKIQRTERGDSAVYLCASSRTGGVNSPLHFGNGTRLTVT.

The chain links TRBV6-5 to TRBJ2-3, with 7 nucleotides matching TRBD1. Germline values: CDR1 MNHEY, CDR2 SVGAGI. The ends lost 11 bases at V and 10 bases at J; junction bases unmatched: 12. The CDR3 is 12 residues long. CDR3: CAARDSLLAQYF. The CDR3 coding sequence is TGTGCCGCCCGGGACAGTCTTTTAGCGCAGTATTTT.

The chain uses TRBV6-5 and TRBJ2-6; 10 bases are shared with TRBD1. The CDR3 sequence is 15 residues long. Germline V gives CDR1 MNHEY, CDR2 SVGAGI. The V segment lost 7 bases and the J segment 3 bases; nucleotides outside the gene matches: 3. The DNA for the CDR3 is TGTGCCAGCATAGACAGGGGGCTTGGGGCCAACGTCCTGACTTTC. Protein: CASIDRGLGANVLTF.

Concerning this clone itself: Other DNA sequences in the same sample also yield this CDR3. The CDR3, as DNA: TGTGCCAGCAGTAGCGGGGGGGCTGGAGAGACCCAGTACTTC. This gives the protein CASSSGGAGETQYF. The genes are TRBV6-5 and TRBJ2-5; 10 bases fit TRBD2. Germline loops: CDR1 MNHEY, CDR2 SVGAGI. The length of the CDR3 is 14 residues. J was trimmed by 4 bases and V by 5 bases; bases with no gene match: 4.

The chain is built from TRBV30 and TRBJ1-4, with unresolved D. Trimming shortened V by 5 bases and J by 3 bases, and 13 bases separated the two germline ends. CDR1 and CDR2 from the germline V gene are GTSNPN and SVGIG (reference sequence). The CDR3 contains 14 residues. CDR3 protein: CAWGVSGSNEKLFF. DNA of the CDR3: TGTGCCTGGGGGGTGAGCGGGTCTAATGAAAAACTGTTTTTT.

This clone has just a few counts. The chain is built from TRBV27 and TRBJ2-2; no definite D call. The CDR3 spans 12 residues. Germline values: CDR1 MNHEY, CDR2 SMNVEV (reference sequence). Between the trimmed V and J ends, which lost 3 bases and 7 bases, there was a span of 6 bases. The CDR3 sequence is CASSFANGELFF. The CDR3 bases are TGTGCCAGCAGTTTCGCGAACGGGGAGCTGTTTTTT.

The chain uses TRBV24-1 and TRBJ2-2; 8 bases line up with TRBD2. Germline loops: CDR1 KGHDR, CDR2 SFDVKD. Trimming removed 3 bases from V and 1 base from J; junction bases left unmatched: 3. CDR3 length equals 16 residues. CDR3 amino acids: CATSDLAGGNTGELFF. In nucleotides, the CDR3 is TGTGCCACCAGTGATCTGGCGGGGGGGAACACCGGGGAGCTGTTTTTT.

The chain carries TRBV4-1 and TRBJ2-1, with TRBD1 matching 8 bases. The J segment lost 5 bases and the V segment lost 5 bases, leaving 5 bases of the junction unmatched. This CDR3 is 14 amino acids long. The V gene's germline CDR1 is MGHRA and CDR2 YSYEKL. The CDR3 spells CASSSGTGHNEQFF. CDR3 in DNA: TGCGCCAGCAGCTCCGGGACAGGACACAATGAGCAGTTCTTC.

J is TRBJ1-6 and V is TRBV10-3, with a tentative D call TRBD1 (6 bases). The germline V and J ends were trimmed by 7 bases and 8 bases, with 12 bases remaining between them. This CDR3 contains 13 residues. In germline, CDR1 is ENHRY, CDR2 SYGVKD. CDR3 DNA sequence: TGTGCCATCACTGCAGGGGTCCATTCACCCCTCCACTTT. Translating gives CAITAGVHSPLHF.

The chain joins TRBV14 to TRBJ1-3, with D maybe TRBD1 (6 bases). Germline CDR1 is SGHDN and CDR2 is FVKESK. The CDR3 loop spans 16 amino acids. Trimming left V 4 bases short and J 2 bases short, with 15 bases between. The CDR3 DNA sequence: TGTGCCAGCAGCCGACACTTACAGGGAACTGGAAACACCATATATTTT. Translation: CASSRHLQGTGNTIYF.